These 15 T cell receptor beta chains came from one sample sequenced in a study of CD8 T cells in ankylosing spondylitis. Study-wide results and caveats: Characteristic of ankylosing spondylitis blood, it appeared, was a TCR beta motif comprising roughly 8 highly homologous variants.

Their antigens remain unidentified. TCRdb used MiXCR to reprocess the 5' RACE reads, holding one entry per CDR3 protein. The sample includes 330,000 or so distinct CDR3 sequences, 8% seen only once; the top ten take roughly 15%. The specimen was blood, either unsorted or a sorted T cell fraction (not recorded which). Every receptor here comes from a male donor with ankylosing spondylitis.

Only a few counts were recorded for this clonotype. This chain connects TRBV15 to TRBJ2-2; D possibly corresponds to TRBD2 (7 bases). CDR1 LNHNV and CDR2 YYDKDF come from the germline V gene (reference sequence). Trimming removed 6 bases from V and 5 bases from J, with 13 bases in between. This CDR3 spans 14 amino acids. The CDR3 region is CATRWGGTTGELFF. In nucleotides, the CDR3 is TGTGCCACCAGATGGGGGGGCACGACCGGGGAGCTGTTTTTT.

The table lists this clonotype with a few counts. The chain has TRBV5-1 and TRBJ1-4; D not resolved. V was trimmed by 1 base and J by 6 bases, leaving 10 bases between them. This CDR3 has 14 residues. Germline assignment: CDR1 SGHRS and CDR2 YFSETQ. CDR3 nucleotides: TGCGCCAGCAGCTTGTTTACGAGGGATGAAAAACTGTTTTTT. As protein: CASSLFTRDEKLFF.

This clonotype was seen a few times. The chain combines TRBV20-1 with TRBJ2-7; possibly TRBD2 for D (6 bases). The CDR3 has 14 amino acids. Germline CDR1 and CDR2: DFQATT and SNEGSKA (reference sequence). Deletions cut 5 bases from V and 2 bases from J, with 16 bases between. This CDR3 reads CSAGGLHPAYEQYF. The CDR3 DNA reads TGCAGTGCTGGGGGACTGCACCCAGCCTACGAGCAGTACTTC.

This chain connects TRBV7-8 to TRBJ2-1; 9 bases line up with TRBD2. The CDR3 runs 17 residues. The germline gives CDR1 SGHVS, CDR2 FQNEAQ. V was clipped by 5 bases and J by 7 bases; unmatched bases: 15. The CDR3 reads CASSHRWSSGNLNEQFF. The CDR3 coding sequence is TGTGCCAGCAGCCACAGGTGGTCTAGCGGGAACCTGAATGAGCAGTTCTTC.

The chain uses TRBV5-1 and TRBJ2-7, with 11 nucleotides matching TRBD1. J gave up 7 bases and V 0 bases, and 6 bases lay outside the gene matches. CDR1 SGHRS and CDR2 YFSETQ come from the germline V gene. The CDR3 totals 15 residues. CDR3: CASSLVGQGAPEQYF. CDR3 nucleotide sequence: TGCGCCAGCAGCTTGGTTGGACAGGGGGCGCCTGAGCAGTACTTC.

This clonotype has only a few counts. The chain has TRBV12-3 or TRBV12-4 and TRBJ2-7; 7 positions agree with TRBD1. The CDR3 sequence is 14 residues long. Germline trimming cut 5 bases from V and 3 bases from J; bases unmatched to any gene: 7. The CDR3 loop reads CASSPQGFYYEQYF. The CDR3 DNA reads TGTGCCAGCAGTCCACAGGGGTTCTACTACGAGCAGTACTTC.

This clonotype was picked up a small number of times. This sequence joins TRBV4-1 and TRBJ2-7; tentative D call: TRBD1 (6 bases). CDR1 and CDR2 from the germline V gene are MGHRA and YSYEKL. This CDR3 comprises 15 residues. Trimming removed 0 bases at V and 3 bases at J, with 12 bases between. The CDR3 here is CASSQEGDTYYEQYF. In DNA, the CDR3 is TGCGCCAGCAGCCAAGAAGGGGACACTTACTACGAGCAGTACTTC.

This sequence joins TRBV3-1 and TRBJ1-1, with D hard to call. The CDR3 is 13 amino acids. With 4 bases removed from V and 2 bases from J, the gap between germline ends came to 8 bases. The germline gives CDR1 LGHDT, CDR2 YNNKEL (reference sequence). The CDR3 reads CASSPISNTEAFF. The CDR3 DNA reads TGTGCCAGCAGCCCCATATCAAACACTGAAGCTTTCTTT.

This clonotype was counted at least ten times. The junction differs from germline at one of its ends, possibly a read error. V is TRBV20-1 and J is TRBJ2-7; TRBD1 aligns across 7 bases. CDR1 and CDR2 from the germline V gene are DFQATT and SNEGSKA (reference sequence). CDR3 length: 11 residues. CDR3 nucleotides: TGCAGTGCTAGAGGCCCGGGACAGCCATTCTTC. This sequence encodes CSARGPGQPFF.

In its sample, this clonotype was seen a few times. The rearrangement joins TRBV5-5 to TRBJ2-2; tentatively, D is TRBD1 (5 bases). The CDR3 length is 16 residues. V shed 4 bases and J shed 3 bases, with 16 bases lying between them. Germline V gives CDR1 SGHKS, CDR2 YYEKEE (reference sequence). CDR3 DNA sequence: TGTGCCAGCAGCGGACATAACGACTTAGACACCGGGGAGCTGTTTTTT. Translating gives CASSGHNDLDTGELFF.

This clonotype was detected a few times. The chain combines TRBV3-1 with TRBJ2-3, with 7 bases that match TRBD1. The CDR3 loop spans 16 amino acids. Germline CDR1 reads LGHDT; CDR2 reads YNNKEL (reference sequence). V shed 2 bases and J 0 bases; nucleotides not matched to a gene: 5. In nucleotides, the CDR3 is TGTGCCAGCAGCCAAAACAGGGGAGCTAGCACAGATACGCAGTATTTT. Its translation is CASSQNRGASTDTQYF.

This clonotype was detected only a few times. The rearrangement links TRBV27 to TRBJ2-7; TRBD1 matches at 10 bases. This CDR3 comprises 14 residues. V gave up 5 bases and J gave up 4 bases; unmatched junction bases: 5. From germline, CDR1 is MNHEY and CDR2 SMNVEV (reference sequence). The CDR3 protein is CASSAGQGVYEQYF. CDR3 DNA sequence: TGTGCCAGCAGTGCCGGACAGGGGGTTTACGAGCAGTACTTC.

CDR3 sequence (DNA): TGCGCCAGCAGCACGACCGGGACTAGGATCGGGGAGCTGTTTTTT. It translates to CASSTTGTRIGELFF. The chain has TRBV5-1 and TRBJ2-2; 8 bases agree with TRBD2. The CDR3 loop spans 15 amino acids. Germline CDR1 reads SGHRS; CDR2 reads YFSETQ. J was trimmed by 7 bases and V by 4 bases; bases with no gene match: 9.

J is TRBJ2-5 and V is TRBV10-1; D is unresolved. Germline V gene data show CDR1 as WNHNN and CDR2 as SYGVQD (reference sequence). This CDR3 is built from 14 residues. Trimming stripped 2 bases from V and 4 bases from J, with 11 bases between. DNA of the CDR3: TGCGCCAGCAGTGAGAACCCACGGAGAGAGACCCAGTACTTC. It specifies CASSENPRRETQYF.

This clonotype came up many times. The genes are TRBV7-3 and TRBJ2-1; TRBD1 is a possible D gene (6 bases). Per the germline V gene, CDR1 is SGHTA and CDR2 is FQGTGA. The germline V and J ends were trimmed by 2 bases and 6 bases, with 8 bases remaining between them. The CDR3 runs to 13 residues. The CDR3 loop reads CASSLGQINEQFF. In DNA form, the CDR3 reads TGTGCCAGCAGCTTAGGACAGATCAATGAGCAGTTCTTC. The whole variable domain, filled in from reference TRBV7-3 and TRBJ2-1, reads GAGVSQTPSNKVTEKGKYVELRCDPISGHTALYWYRQSLGQGPEFLIYFQGTGAADDSGLPNDRFFAVRPEGSVSTLKIQRTERGDSAVYLCASSLGQINEQFFGPGTRLTVL.